These T cell receptor beta chains were read from a single sample in a study of cytomegalovirus exposure and HLA in healthy donors. Clones were read by immunoSEQ multiplex PCR, and TCRdb kept only the in-frame ones, dropping some. The profile shows approximately 140,000 clones, roughly 73% of them singletons. Sequenced: PBMCs. Source of these receptors: a middle-aged woman in good health and CMV-seronegative. CDR3s include the opening cysteine and the closing phenylalanine or tryptophan. D genes are given only for firm matches. Expanded clones are given a class, and other clones once, few, many or no size at all.

v_gene: TRBV19
j_gene: TRBJ1-5
d_gene: .
abundance: .
CDR3aa: CASSTAVNQPQHF
CDR3nt: TGTGCCAGTAGTACAGCGGTGAATCAGCCCCAGCATTTT

v_gene: TRBV19
j_gene: TRBJ1-1
d_gene: .
abundance: .
CDR3aa: CASNVGGYTEAFF
CDR3nt: TGTGCCAGTAATGTGGGGGGATACACTGAAGCTTTCTTT

v_gene: TRBV7-8
j_gene: TRBJ1-3
d_gene: .
abundance: .
CDR3aa: CASSFPGGNTIYF
CDR3nt: TGTGCCAGCAGCTTTCCAGGGGGAAACACCATATATTTT

v_gene: TRBV7-6
j_gene: TRBJ2-3
d_gene: .
abundance: .
CDR3aa: CASSLDPPRGAGRDTQYF
CDR3nt: TGTGCCAGCAGCTTAGATCCGCCCCGGGGGGCGGGAAGGGATACGCAGTATTTT

v_gene: TRBV19
j_gene: TRBJ1-1
d_gene: .
abundance: .
CDR3aa: CASSMMDMNTEAFF
CDR3nt: TGTGCCAGTAGTATGATGGACATGAACACTGAAGCTTTCTTT

v_gene: TRBV9
j_gene: TRBJ1-5
d_gene: .
abundance: .
CDR3aa: CASSANRFDQPQHF
CDR3nt: TGTGCCAGCAGCGCGAACAGGTTCGATCAGCCCCAGCATTTT

v_gene: TRBV7-3
j_gene: TRBJ2-3
d_gene: TRBD2
abundance: .
CDR3aa: CASSPKRGDTDTQYF
CDR3nt: TGTGCCAGCAGCCCAAAACGGGGGGACACAGATACGCAGTATTTT

v_gene: TRBV2
j_gene: TRBJ1-2
d_gene: .
abundance: .
CDR3aa: CASSDSGTNYGYTF
CDR3nt: TGTGCCAGCAGTGATTCCGGGACTAACTATGGCTACACCTTC

v_gene: TRBV14
j_gene: TRBJ2-5
d_gene: .
abundance: .
CDR3aa: CASSPPGLAPQETQYF
CDR3nt: TGTGCCAGCAGCCCCCCGGGACTCGCACCTCAAGAGACCCAGTACTTC

v_gene: TRBV7-9
j_gene: TRBJ2-3
d_gene: .
abundance: .
CDR3aa: CASSLGASRTDTQYF
CDR3nt: TGTGCCAGCAGCTTAGGGGCCTCCCGCACAGATACGCAGTATTTT

v_gene: TRBV5-5
j_gene: TRBJ1-2
d_gene: .
abundance: once
CDR3aa: CASSLVTGNGYGYTF
CDR3nt: TGTGCCAGCAGCTTGGTTACCGGGAATGGATATGGCTACACCTTC

v_gene: TRBV6-5
j_gene: TRBJ2-5
d_gene: .
abundance: .
CDR3aa: CASSYSYRQETQYF
CDR3nt: TGTGCCAGCAGTTACTCCTACAGACAAGAGACCCAGTACTTC

v_gene: TRBV7-6
j_gene: TRBJ1-5
d_gene: .
abundance: .
CDR3aa: CASSLGRNQPQHF
CDR3nt: TGTGCCAGCAGCTTAGGGCGGAATCAGCCCCAGCATTTT

v_gene: TRBV7-9
j_gene: TRBJ2-6
d_gene: .
abundance: few
CDR3aa: CASTPGGGANVLTF
CDR3nt: TGTGCCAGCACCCCTGGGGGCGGGGCCAACGTCCTGACTTTC

v_gene: TRBV11-2
j_gene: TRBJ1-1
d_gene: .
abundance: few
CDR3aa: CASSLDGVLGGAEAFF
CDR3nt: TGTGCCAGCAGCTTAGACGGGGTATTGGGAGGAGCTGAAGCTTTCTTT

v_gene: TRBV11-2
j_gene: TRBJ2-3
d_gene: .
abundance: once
CDR3aa: CASSLVSRADTQYF
CDR3nt: TGTGCCAGCAGCTTAGTCTCTCGGGCAGATACGCAGTATTTT

v_gene: TRBV5-1
j_gene: TRBJ1-2
d_gene: .
abundance: .
CDR3aa: CASRNRNRVGYTF
CDR3nt: TGCGCCAGCAGGAATCGAAACAGGGTTGGCTACACCTTC

v_gene: TRBV6-1
j_gene: TRBJ2-2
d_gene: .
abundance: once
CDR3aa: CASSELVGGRGVAGELFF
CDR3nt: TGTGCCAGCAGTGAACTTGTCGGGGGGCGCGGTGTGGCCGGGGAGCTGTTTTTT

v_gene: TRBV10-3
j_gene: TRBJ1-2
d_gene: .
abundance: .
CDR3aa: CAISGKIDGGTGYTF
CDR3nt: TGTGCCATCAGTGGAAAGATTGATGGGGGGACGGGCTACACCTTC

v_gene: TRBV2
j_gene: TRBJ2-3
d_gene: .
abundance: .
CDR3aa: CASSVGPSTDTQYF
CDR3nt: TGTGCCAGCAGTGTGGGGCCTAGCACAGATACGCAGTATTTT

v_gene: TRBV6-5
j_gene: TRBJ1-2
d_gene: TRBD1
abundance: .
CDR3aa: CASSHRDSYGYTF
CDR3nt: TGTGCCAGCAGCCACCGGGACAGTTATGGCTACACCTTC

v_gene: TRBV5-1
j_gene: TRBJ2-3
d_gene: .
abundance: .
CDR3aa: CASSSAGRDTQYF
CDR3nt: TGCGCCAGCAGCTCAGCAGGGAGGGATACGCAGTATTTT

v_gene: TRBV28
j_gene: TRBJ2-5
d_gene: .
abundance: .
CDR3aa: CASSPLQGWETQYF
CDR3nt: TGTGCCAGCAGTCCGCTTCAGGGTTGGGAGACCCAGTACTTC

v_gene: TRBV14
j_gene: TRBJ1-2
d_gene: .
abundance: .
CDR3aa: CASSATGFEDGYTF
CDR3nt: TGTGCCAGCAGCGCAACGGGATTCGAAGATGGCTACACCTTC

v_gene: TRBV19
j_gene: TRBJ1-5
d_gene: .
abundance: .
CDR3aa: CASSMEGRIGQPQHF
CDR3nt: TGTGCCAGTAGTATGGAGGGGAGGATAGGTCAGCCCCAGCATTTT

v_gene: TRBV7-9
j_gene: TRBJ1-1
d_gene: .
abundance: once
CDR3aa: CASSLEQGFKAEAFF
CDR3nt: TGTGCCAGCAGCTTAGAGCAGGGGTTTAAGGCTGAAGCTTTCTTT

v_gene: TRBV14
j_gene: TRBJ1-6
d_gene: .
abundance: .
CDR3aa: CASSQVAGVRNSPLHF
CDR3nt: TGTGCCAGCAGCCAAGTAGCGGGGGTAAGGAATTCACCCCTCCACTTT

v_gene: TRBV2
j_gene: TRBJ2-1
d_gene: TRBD2
abundance: .
CDR3aa: CAVETSGGYNEQFF
CDR3nt: TGTGCTGTTGAGACTAGCGGGGGATACAATGAGCAGTTCTTC

v_gene: TRBV4-2
j_gene: TRBJ1-1
d_gene: TRBD1
abundance: .
CDR3aa: CASSQHDRGQCEAFF
CDR3nt: TGTGCCAGCAGCCAACACGACAGGGGACAATGTGAAGCTTTCTTT

v_gene: TRBV9
j_gene: TRBJ1-4
d_gene: .
abundance: .
CDR3aa: CASSPRGQGGEKLFF
CDR3nt: TGTGCCAGCAGCCCTCGGGGACAAGGTGGGGAAAAACTGTTTTTT

v_gene: TRBV7-9
j_gene: TRBJ1-2
d_gene: .
abundance: .
CDR3aa: CASRPGHKVPSNYGYTF
CDR3nt: TGTGCCAGCAGGCCGGGACACAAAGTACCTTCTAACTATGGCTACACCTTC

v_gene: TRBV7-8
j_gene: TRBJ2-3
d_gene: TRBD2
abundance: .
CDR3aa: CASSQGRGGVTQYF
CDR3nt: TGTGCCAGCTCACAGGGGCGGGGGGGCGTTACGCAGTATTTT

v_gene: TRBV7-3
j_gene: TRBJ2-2
d_gene: TRBD1
abundance: .
CDR3aa: CASSPRTGVNTGELFF
CDR3nt: TGTGCCAGCAGCCCCAGGACAGGGGTGAACACCGGGGAGCTGTTTTTT

v_gene: TRBV27
j_gene: TRBJ1-5
d_gene: .
abundance: once
CDR3aa: CASSFGGENQPQHF
CDR3nt: TGTGCCAGCAGTTTTGGCGGGGAAAATCAGCCCCAGCATTTT

v_gene: TRBV11-2
j_gene: TRBJ2-2
d_gene: .
abundance: .
CDR3aa: CASSRQVWSSKNTGELFF
CDR3nt: TGTGCCAGCAGCCGTCAAGTGTGGTCGTCTAAGAACACCGGGGAGCTGTTTTTT

v_gene: TRBV10-3
j_gene: TRBJ2-1
d_gene: .
abundance: .
CDR3aa: CAISESGGGGAVGEQFF
CDR3nt: TGTGCCATCAGTGAGTCCGGAGGAGGGGGGGCCGTTGGCGAGCAGTTCTTC

v_gene: TRBV2
j_gene: TRBJ1-1
d_gene: TRBD1
abundance: .
CDR3aa: CASLRQGANTEAFF
CDR3nt: TGTGCCAGCCTCCGACAGGGAGCGAACACTGAAGCTTTCTTT

v_gene: TRBV19
j_gene: TRBJ1-1
d_gene: .
abundance: .
CDR3aa: CASSMRGIYFTEAFF
CDR3nt: TGTGCCAGTAGTATGAGGGGGATTTATTTCACTGAAGCTTTCTTT

v_gene: TRBV6-6
j_gene: TRBJ1-1
d_gene: .
abundance: .
CDR3aa: CASIERAGAENTEAFF
CDR3nt: TGTGCCAGCATCGAGCGTGCAGGGGCCGAGAACACTGAAGCTTTCTTT

v_gene: TRBV11-2
j_gene: TRBJ2-7
d_gene: .
abundance: .
CDR3aa: CASSLDRMGGSGTTYEQYF
CDR3nt: TGTGCCAGCAGCTTAGATCGCATGGGAGGGTCCGGGACAACCTACGAGCAGTACTTC

v_gene: TRBV5-4
j_gene: TRBJ2-1
d_gene: TRBD2
abundance: .
CDR3aa: CASSPGTSGGYNEQFF
CDR3nt: TGTGCCAGCAGCCCTGGGACTAGCGGGGGCTACAATGAGCAGTTCTTC

v_gene: TRBV9
j_gene: TRBJ2-5
d_gene: .
abundance: once
CDR3aa: CASSVGQQDLQETQYF
CDR3nt: TGTGCCAGCAGCGTAGGCCAGCAGGATCTCCAAGAGACCCAGTACTTC

v_gene: TRBV29-1
j_gene: TRBJ2-3
d_gene: TRBD2
abundance: .
CDR3aa: CSVEANSGGTDTQYF
CDR3nt: TGCAGCGTTGAGGCCAATAGCGGGGGCACAGATACGCAGTATTTT

v_gene: TRBV6-5
j_gene: TRBJ1-3
d_gene: .
abundance: .
CDR3aa: CASRFRQENTIYF
CDR3nt: TGTGCCAGCCGATTCCGACAGGAAAACACCATATATTTT

v_gene: TRBV9
j_gene: TRBJ1-6
d_gene: TRBD1
abundance: few
CDR3aa: CASSVASGTDSSPLHF
CDR3nt: TGTGCCAGCAGCGTAGCATCCGGGACAGATAGTTCACCCCTCCACTTT

v_gene: TRBV7-6
j_gene: TRBJ2-7
d_gene: .
abundance: .
CDR3aa: CASSTADTSYEQYF
CDR3nt: TGTGCCAGCAGCACCGCGGACACTTCCTACGAGCAGTACTTC

v_gene: TRBV7-2
j_gene: TRBJ1-2
d_gene: TRBD1
abundance: few
CDR3aa: CASRGQGNGYTF
CDR3nt: TGTGCCAGCAGGGGACAGGGGAATGGCTACACCTTC

v_gene: TRBV4-2
j_gene: TRBJ2-5
d_gene: .
abundance: .
CDR3aa: CASSPPGEGGPQETQYF
CDR3nt: TGTGCCAGCAGCCCCCCAGGGGAGGGGGGGCCCCAAGAGACCCAGTACTTC

v_gene: TRBV7-3
j_gene: TRBJ1-6
d_gene: .
abundance: once
CDR3aa: CASSLTSGYNSPLHF
CDR3nt: TGTGCCAGCAGCTTAACTTCAGGGTACAATTCACCCCTCCACTTT

v_gene: TRBV29-1
j_gene: TRBJ1-1
d_gene: .
abundance: .
CDR3aa: CSVVLNTEAFF
CDR3nt: TGCAGCGTTGTCTTGAACACTGAAGCTTTCTTT

v_gene: TRBV7-8
j_gene: TRBJ2-1
d_gene: .
abundance: .
CDR3aa: CASSTHLGGENEQFF
CDR3nt: TGTGCCAGCAGCACACACTTAGGGGGGGAAAATGAGCAGTTCTTC